These T cell receptor beta chains were read from a single sample in a study of Ad26.COV2.S vaccination and SARS-CoV-2 variants. Assay used: immunoSEQ multiplex PCR; TCRdb lists only in-frame clones, some missing. This sample has about 480,000 clones; around 88% occur once, and the top ten carry 9.5% to 15%. The sample was peripheral blood, taken in a trial of Ad26.COV2.S vaccine versus placebo. All receptors come from a person between 18 and 65 years old who received the Ad26.COV2.S COVID-19 vaccine or a placebo. CDR3s include the opening cysteine and the closing phenylalanine or tryptophan. The D gene is left open where the match is weak. Clone size is shown for a subset of rows, as once, few, many or a class of expanded clone.

CASSLPVTSGANTGELFF	TGTGCCAGCAGCTTACCAGTGACTAGCGGCGCGAACACCGGGGAGCTGTTTTTT	TRBD2	.	TRBV7-9	TRBJ2-2
CASKASGYEQYF	TGTGCCAGCAAAGCTAGCGGTTACGAGCAGTACTTC	TRBD2	.	TRBV3-1/TRBV3-2	TRBJ2-7
CASSFRGLNEQFF	TGTGCCAGCAGTTTCAGGGGGCTAAATGAGCAGTTCTTC	TRBD1	.	TRBV6-2/TRBV6-3	TRBJ2-1
CSVRGGSGDNSPLHF	TGCAGCGTGAGGGGGGGTTCCGGCGATAATTCACCCCTCCACTTT	.	.	TRBV29-1	TRBJ1-6
CASRRAGAHEQYF	TGTGCCAGCAGACGAGCGGGAGCCCACGAGCAGTACTTC	TRBD2	.	TRBV19	TRBJ2-7
CASRPPSTDTQYF	TGTGCCAGTAGACCACCTAGCACAGATACGCAGTATTTT	.	.	TRBV19	TRBJ2-3
CASSGTLTNTDTQYF	TGCGCCAGCAGCGGGACTCTGACTAACACAGATACGCAGTATTTT	.	.	TRBV5-1	TRBJ2-3
CASSRTGFSSYEQYF	TGTGCCAGCAGCCGTACAGGGTTCAGCTCCTACGAGCAGTACTTC	.	.	TRBV9	TRBJ2-7
CASSVLADNEQFF	TGTGCCAGCAGCGTATTAGCGGACAATGAGCAGTTCTTC	.	few	TRBV9	TRBJ2-1
CASSVDPTSGRGEQYF	TGTGCCAGCAGCGTAGACCCGACTAGCGGAAGAGGCGAGCAGTACTTC	TRBD2	.	TRBV9	TRBJ2-7
CSVPNSGTQAAGGYTF	TGCAGCGTCCCTAATTCCGGGACGCAGGCGGCGGGAGGCTACACCTTC	.	.	TRBV29-1	TRBJ1-2
CASSLSGANEQFF	TGTGCCAGCAGCTTGTCTGGAGCGAATGAGCAGTTCTTC	.	.	TRBV7-9	TRBJ2-1
CASSSEWTGKMGYTF	TGTGCCAGCAGTTCCGAGTGGACAGGGAAAATGGGGTACACCTTC	TRBD1	once	TRBV27	TRBJ1-2
CASSPRPSGELFF	TGTGCCAGCAGCCCCCGGCCCTCCGGGGAGCTGTTTTTT	.	.	TRBV9	TRBJ2-2
CASGSGGGRKPQHF	TGTGCCAGCGGCTCCGGAGGGGGGCGAAAGCCCCAGCATTTT	.	.	TRBV28	TRBJ1-5
CAISNTGEMRNTIYF	TGTGCCATCAGTAACACAGGGGAGATGCGGAACACCATATATTTT	TRBD1	.	TRBV10-3	TRBJ1-3
CASSTGTSGANVLTF	TGTGCCAGTAGTACGGGAACTTCTGGGGCCAACGTCCTGACTTTC	.	once	TRBV19	TRBJ2-6
CASSVGRITDTQYF	TGTGCCAGCAGCGTAGGACGGATCACAGATACGCAGTATTTT	.	.	TRBV9	TRBJ2-3
CASSLGVLGWADTQYF	TGTGCCAGCAGCTTAGGGGTACTAGGATGGGCAGATACGCAGTATTTT	.	.	TRBV7-6	TRBJ2-3
CASSYERNTIYF	TGTGCCAGCAGTTACGAACGCAACACCATATATTTT	.	.	TRBV6-6	TRBJ1-3
CASSEGVTSETNEQFF	TGTGCCAGCAGTGAAGGGGTGACTAGCGAGACTAATGAGCAGTTCTTC	TRBD2	.	TRBV2	TRBJ2-1
CSVEPGNTGELFF	TGCAGCGTTGAACCAGGGAACACCGGGGAGCTGTTTTTT	.	.	TRBV29-1	TRBJ2-2
CAWSVKDTQYF	TGTGCCTGGAGTGTAAAAGATACGCAGTATTTT	.	few	TRBV30	TRBJ2-3
CASQSPNTGELFF	TGTGCCTCCCAAAGCCCGAACACCGGGGAGCTGTTTTTT	.	.	TRBV11-3	TRBJ2-2
CAWNGGGYTF	TGTGCCTGGAACGGGGGCGGCTACACCTTC	.	few	TRBV30	TRBJ1-2
CASSLQGNDYEQYF	TGCGCCAGCAGCTTACAGGGTAATGACTACGAGCAGTACTTC	.	.	TRBV5-1	TRBJ2-7
CASSSRGRSDTGELFF	TGTGCCAGTAGTTCACGCGGGAGATCGGACACCGGGGAGCTGTTTTTT	TRBD2	once	TRBV19	TRBJ2-2
CASSYDGVGYTF	TGTGCCAGCAGCTATGATGGGGTGGGCTACACCTTC	.	.	TRBV7-2	TRBJ1-2
CASSYEVLYGYTF	TGTGCCAGCAGTTATGAGGTTCTTTATGGCTACACCTTC	.	.	TRBV2	TRBJ1-2
CAWKMTGGNTIYF	TGTGCCTGGAAAATGACAGGGGGAAACACCATATATTTT	TRBD1	.	TRBV30	TRBJ1-3
CASSPISGAAYEQYF	TGTGCCAGCAGCCCAATCAGTGGGGCCGCCTACGAGCAGTACTTC	.	.	TRBV11-2	TRBJ2-7
CSAGAASGVQETQYF	TGCAGTGCTGGTGCGGCTAGCGGGGTCCAAGAGACCCAGTACTTC	TRBD2	.	TRBV20-1	TRBJ2-5
CASTSRPYEQYF	TGTGCCAGCACCTCCCGACCCTACGAGCAGTACTTC	.	.	TRBV7-2	TRBJ2-7
CASRQGQPGNEQFF	TGTGCCAGTAGACAGGGCCAACCGGGAAATGAGCAGTTCTTC	.	.	TRBV19	TRBJ2-1
CASSDGVNIGPQHF	TGTGCCAGCAGCGACGGGGTGAACATTGGGCCCCAGCATTTT	.	.	TRBV6-5	TRBJ1-5
CASSPPPTVIYGYTF	TGTGCCAGCAGCCCCCCGCCGACAGTTATCTATGGCTACACCTTC	.	.	TRBV7-9	TRBJ1-2
CASSQDYGTTRDLNTEAFF	TGTGCCAGCAGCCAAGATTACGGCACTACCAGGGATTTGAACACTGAAGCTTTCTTT	.	.	TRBV3-1/TRBV3-2	TRBJ1-1
CASSLSGDWPGKLFF	TGTGCCAGCAGCTTGAGTGGGGACTGGCCGGGGAAACTGTTTTTT	.	.	TRBV5-4	TRBJ1-4
CASSTPGNQPQHF	TGTGCCAGCAGCACACCGGGCAATCAGCCCCAGCATTTT	.	.	TRBV7-2	TRBJ1-5
CASSYPMGQVSTDTQYF	TGTGCCAGCAGTTACCCTATGGGACAGGTTAGCACAGATACGCAGTATTTT	TRBD1	.	TRBV28	TRBJ2-3
CASNPGLAFEQFF	TGTGCCAGCAACCCGGGACTAGCTTTTGAGCAGTTCTTC	TRBD2	.	TRBV12-3/TRBV12-4	TRBJ2-1
CASSQGQGVTGELFF	TGCGCCAGCAGCCAAGGGCAGGGGGTTACCGGGGAGCTGTTTTTT	TRBD1	few	TRBV4-1	TRBJ2-2
CASSSEGVTETQYF	TGCGCCAGCAGCTCGGAGGGAGTCACAGAGACCCAGTACTTC	.	.	TRBV5-1	TRBJ2-5
CASSPGRVESYNEQFF	TGTGCCAGCAGCCCCGGCAGGGTTGAATCCTACAATGAGCAGTTCTTC	.	once	TRBV9	TRBJ2-1
CSVNPVRGSGDEQFF	TGCAGCGTCAACCCCGTTCGTGGGAGTGGGGATGAGCAGTTCTTC	.	.	TRBV29-1	TRBJ2-1
CASSEAGDYEQYF	TGTGCCAGCAGTGAAGCGGGGGATTACGAGCAGTACTTC	.	.	TRBV6-1	TRBJ2-7
CASSLVRRVGTEAFF	TGTGCCAGCAGCTTAGTTAGACGAGTTGGCACTGAAGCTTTCTTT	.	.	TRBV7-2	TRBJ1-1
CASSAFRSLNQPQHF	TGTGCCAGCAGTGCTTTCAGGAGTCTCAATCAGCCCCAGCATTTT	.	.	TRBV2	TRBJ1-5
CAWSRGASGNNEQFF	TGTGCCTGGAGCCGGGGGGCTAGCGGGAACAATGAGCAGTTCTTC	TRBD2	.	TRBV30	TRBJ2-1
CASKSYTRNSYEQYF	TGCGCCAGCAAATCCTACACCCGAAATTCCTACGAGCAGTACTTC	.	.	TRBV5-1	TRBJ2-7
CASSSNLVAGELFF	TGTGCCAGCAGCTCCAATCTAGTGGCCGGGGAGCTGTTTTTT	.	few	TRBV7-9	TRBJ2-2
CASRVADTQYF	TGTGCCAGCAGAGTGGCGGATACGCAGTATTTT	.	.	TRBV6-5	TRBJ2-3
CASSTYTGGQGAKQYF	TGTGCCAGCAGCACCTATACGGGTGGACAGGGGGCCAAGCAGTACTTC	TRBD1	few	TRBV28	TRBJ2-7